The source of this T cell receptor beta chain is a study of T-cell reconstitution after alpha-beta-depleted transplantation in children. Germline values: CDR1 MNHNS, CDR2 SASEGT. CDR3 length: 14 residues. Unmatched junction bases numbered 7, after V lost 6 bases and J lost 4 bases. This clonotype was observed a few times. TCRbeta library preparation incorporated unique molecular identifiers. One entry per CDR3 protein, called by TCRdb with MiXCR from the PCR reads. This table has around 200,000 distinct CDR3 sequences, approximately 10% appearing once. The TCR sequence derives from a human donor who donated a stem cell graft to a child with acute lymphoblastic leukemia. J is TRBJ2-3 and V is TRBV6-1; 7 bases map to TRBD2. The input for sequencing was PBMCs from the stem cell graft donor, taken from the stem cell graft. For the CDR3, the DNA is TGTGCCAGCAGGCGGCCGAGCGGGGCAGATACGCAGTATTTT. As protein: CASRRPSGADTQYF.